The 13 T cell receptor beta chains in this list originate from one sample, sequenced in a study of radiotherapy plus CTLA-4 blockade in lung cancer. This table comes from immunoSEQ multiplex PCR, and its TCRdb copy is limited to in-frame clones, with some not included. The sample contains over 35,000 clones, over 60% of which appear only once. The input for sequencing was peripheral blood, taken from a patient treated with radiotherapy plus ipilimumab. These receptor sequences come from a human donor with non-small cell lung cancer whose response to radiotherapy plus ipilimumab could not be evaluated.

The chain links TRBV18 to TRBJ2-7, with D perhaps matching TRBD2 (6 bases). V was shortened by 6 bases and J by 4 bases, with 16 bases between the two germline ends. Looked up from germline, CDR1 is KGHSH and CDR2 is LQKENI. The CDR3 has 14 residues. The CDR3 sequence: CASSPASGGYEQYF. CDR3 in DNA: TGTGCCAGCTCCCCGGCCTCCGGAGGGTACGAGCAGTACTTC.

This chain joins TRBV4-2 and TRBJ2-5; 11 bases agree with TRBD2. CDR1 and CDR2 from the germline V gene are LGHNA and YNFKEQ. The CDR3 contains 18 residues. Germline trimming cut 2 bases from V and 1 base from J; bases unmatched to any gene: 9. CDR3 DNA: TGTGCCAGCAGCCAAAACCACCTCGGGACTAGCGGCCAAGAGACCCAGTACTTC. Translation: CASSQNHLGTSGQETQYF.

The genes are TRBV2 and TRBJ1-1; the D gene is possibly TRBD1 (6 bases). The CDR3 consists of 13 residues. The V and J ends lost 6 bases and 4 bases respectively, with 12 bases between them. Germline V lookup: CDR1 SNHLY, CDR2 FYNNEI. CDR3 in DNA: TGTGCCAGCAGCTATACAGGGAGCACTGAAGCTTTCTTT. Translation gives CASSYTGSTEAFF.

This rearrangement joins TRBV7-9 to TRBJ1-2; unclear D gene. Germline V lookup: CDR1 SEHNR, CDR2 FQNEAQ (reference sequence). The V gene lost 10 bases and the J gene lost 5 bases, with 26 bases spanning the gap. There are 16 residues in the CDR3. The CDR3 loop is CATGERLKEESYGYTF. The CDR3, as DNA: TGTGCCACCGGGGAGCGCCTGAAAGAGGAGTCGTATGGCTACACCTTC.

The DNA of the CDR3 is TGCGCCAGCAGCTTGATTAGCGGGAGGGCCGGCGAGACCCAGTACTTC. This encodes CASSLISGRAGETQYF. This chain links TRBV5-1 with TRBJ2-5, with 11 bases lining up with TRBD2. Per the germline V gene, CDR1 is SGHRS and CDR2 is YFSETQ. The length of the CDR3 is 16 residues. V shed 1 base, J shed 5 bases, and the junction held 7 bases outside the gene matches.

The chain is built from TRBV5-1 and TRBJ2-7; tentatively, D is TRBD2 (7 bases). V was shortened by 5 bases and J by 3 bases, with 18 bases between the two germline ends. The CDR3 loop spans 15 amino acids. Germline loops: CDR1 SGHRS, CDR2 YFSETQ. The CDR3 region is CASRPDGGRIYEQYF. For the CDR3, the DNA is TGCGCCAGCAGACCGGACGGGGGGCGCATCTACGAGCAGTACTTC.

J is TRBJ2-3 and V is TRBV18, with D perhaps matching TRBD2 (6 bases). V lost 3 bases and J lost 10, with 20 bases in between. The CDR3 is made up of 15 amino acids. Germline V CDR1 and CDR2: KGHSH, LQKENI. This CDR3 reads CASSPSGLLRYSQYF. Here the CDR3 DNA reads TGTGCCAGCTCACCCTCGGGACTCCTTCGGTATTCGCAGTATTTT.

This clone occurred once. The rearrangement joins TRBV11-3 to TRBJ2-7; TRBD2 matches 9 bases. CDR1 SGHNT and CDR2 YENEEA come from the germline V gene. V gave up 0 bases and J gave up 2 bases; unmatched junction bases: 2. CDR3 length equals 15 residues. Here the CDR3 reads CASSLEASGTYEQYF. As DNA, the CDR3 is TGTGCCAGCAGCTTAGAGGCTAGCGGGACCTACGAGCAGTACTTC.

CDR3 bases: TGTGCCTGGAGTACAGGGAAGATCGCTGAAGCTTTCTTT. As protein: CAWSTGKIAEAFF. The chain couples TRBV30 to TRBJ1-1, with a possible D match to TRBD1 (6 bases). CDR3 length: 13 amino acids. V lost 2 bases to trimming and J lost 6 bases, with 13 bases between them. The germline V gene encodes CDR1 GTSNPN and CDR2 SVGIG (reference sequence).

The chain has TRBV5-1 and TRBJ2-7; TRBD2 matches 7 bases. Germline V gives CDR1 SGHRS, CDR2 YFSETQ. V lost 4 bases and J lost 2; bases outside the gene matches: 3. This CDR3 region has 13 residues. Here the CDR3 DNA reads TGCGCCAGCAGCGCCGGGACTACCTACGAGCAGTACTTC. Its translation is CASSAGTTYEQYF.

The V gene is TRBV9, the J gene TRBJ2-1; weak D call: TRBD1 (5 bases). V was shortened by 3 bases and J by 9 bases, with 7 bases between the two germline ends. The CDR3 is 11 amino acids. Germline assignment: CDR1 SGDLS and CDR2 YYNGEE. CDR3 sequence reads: CASSARGEQFF. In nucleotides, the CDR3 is TGTGCCAGCAGCGCTAGGGGTGAGCAGTTCTTC.

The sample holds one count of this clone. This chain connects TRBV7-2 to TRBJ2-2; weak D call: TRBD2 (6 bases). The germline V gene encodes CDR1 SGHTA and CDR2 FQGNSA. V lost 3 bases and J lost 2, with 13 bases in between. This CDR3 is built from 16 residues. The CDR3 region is CASSFLGSGNTGELFF. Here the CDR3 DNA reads TGTGCCAGCAGCTTCCTCGGGAGCGGCAACACCGGGGAGCTGTTTTTT.

CDR3 sequence (DNA): TGTGCCAGCAGCGACAGGGGCTACACCTTC. Protein product: CASSDRGYTF. The chain carries TRBV6-1 and TRBJ1-2, with TRBD1 as a possible D gene (6 bases). Deletions cut 6 bases from V and 8 bases from J, with 7 bases between. The CDR3 has 10 residues. Germline CDR1 reads MNHNS; CDR2 reads SASEGT.